Following are 10 T cell receptor beta chains from one sample sequenced in a study of cytomegalovirus exposure and HLA in healthy donors. Primers for the PCR totalled 60 Vbeta and 13 Jbeta. TCRdb keeps only in-frame clones here, not all; method: immunoSEQ multiplex PCR. Of approximately 70,000 clones in the sample, about 80% were seen once. Material for sequencing was PBMCs. These receptor sequences come from a man aged 45-60 years in good health and CMV-seronegative.

This chain uses TRBV5-6 with TRBJ2-5; no clear D gene. CDR1 and CDR2 (germline): SGHDT, YYEEEE. V was trimmed by 0 bases and J by 3 bases, leaving 6 bases between them. The CDR3 has 13 residues. In nucleotides, the CDR3 is TGTGCCAGCAGCTTGGGGCCAGAAGAGACCCAGTACTTC. Protein sequence: CASSLGPEETQYF. The variable domain in full, with the rest retrieved from reference TRBV5-6 and TRBJ2-5, is DAGVTQSPTHLIKTRGQQVTLRCSPKSGHDTVSWYQQALGQGPQFIFQYYEEEERQRGNFPDRFSGHQFPNYSSELNVNALLLGDSALYLCASSLGPEETQYFGPGTRLLVL.

The rearrangement joins TRBV6-6 to TRBJ2-2, with 8 positions matching TRBD1. CDR3 length: 16 amino acids. The germline V gene has CDR1 MNHNY and CDR2 SVGAGI (reference sequence). The ends lost 0 bases at V and 5 bases at J; junction bases unmatched: 5. CDR3 nucleotides: TGTGCCAGCAGTTACTCGCGGCAGGGGGCGACCGGGGAGCTGTTTTTT. It encodes CASSYSRQGATGELFF.

In DNA form, the CDR3 reads TGCGCCAGCAGTGGGACTAGTTCTAACACCGGGGAGCTGTTTTTT. Translating gives CASSGTSSNTGELFF. The chain carries TRBV4-1 and TRBJ2-2; 8 nucleotides align to TRBD2. Germline lookup yields CDR1 MGHRA and CDR2 YSYEKL. The CDR3 has 15 amino acids. With 6 bases clipped from V and 2 bases from J, the junction kept 5 bases outside the gene matches.

V and J are TRBV2 and TRBJ2-1, with D maybe TRBD1 (5 bases). The V gene's germline CDR1 is SNHLY and CDR2 FYNNEI. This CDR3 has 20 residues. Trimming cost V 7 bases and J 1 base, with 29 bases left between them. This CDR3 reads CASNIVGASSSRKSYNEQFF. The CDR3 nucleotides read TGTGCCAGCAATATCGTTGGGGCATCCTCCTCTAGAAAATCCTACAATGAGCAGTTCTTC.

J is TRBJ1-5 and V is TRBV19; possible D gene TRBD1, 5 bases. This CDR3 comprises 17 residues. Per the germline V gene, CDR1 is LNHDA and CDR2 is SQIVND (reference sequence). V was trimmed by 2 bases and J by 2 bases, leaving 16 bases between them. DNA of the CDR3: TGTGCCAGTAGTATAATCTATGGGAGGGGAGGCAATCAGCCCCAGCATTTT. It translates to CASSIIYGRGGNQPQHF.

The DNA of the CDR3 is TGTGCCATCAGTGGGGGCAGTTCCTATGGCTACACCTTC. Amino acids: CAISGGSSYGYTF. V gene TRBV10-3 combines with J gene TRBJ1-2; tentative D call: TRBD1 (5 bases). The length of the CDR3 is 13 residues. In germline, CDR1 is ENHRY, CDR2 SYGVKD. V lost 4 bases and J 4 bases, leaving 10 bases between the germline ends.

The V call is TRBV28, the J call TRBJ1-5; 8 bases fit TRBD1. With V trimmed by 6 bases and J by 2 bases, 3 bases remained unmatched. CDR1 MDHEN and CDR2 SYDVKM come from the germline V gene. This CDR3 has 14 residues. CDR3 DNA: TGTGCCAGCAGCCGGACAGGGCGCAATCAGCCCCAGCATTTT. Translation gives CASSRTGRNQPQHF. Combining the CDR3 with reference TRBV28 and TRBJ1-5 gives the whole variable domain DVKVTQSSRYLVKRTGEKVFLECVQDMDHENMFWYRQDPGLGLRLIYFSYDVKMKEKGDIPEGYSVSREKKERFSLILESASTNQTSMYLCASSRTGRNQPQHFGDGTRLSIL.

The rearrangement links TRBV27 to TRBJ1-1; 8 bases fit TRBD1. Germline lookup yields CDR1 MNHEY and CDR2 SMNVEV (reference sequence). The trim removed 5 bases at V and 0 bases at J, leaving 2 bases unmatched. The CDR3 consists of 14 residues. The CDR3 coding sequence is TGTGCCAGCAGTCAGGACAGGGTGAACACTGAAGCTTTCTTT. Translation gives CASSQDRVNTEAFF.

The V call is TRBV5-1, the J call TRBJ2-3; 7 bases match TRBD2. The CDR3 is made up of 16 amino acids. Germline trimming cut 1 base from V and 2 bases from J; bases unmatched to any gene: 7. Germline assignment: CDR1 SGHRS and CDR2 YFSETQ. CDR3 DNA: TGCGCCAGCAGCTTGTCAACTAGCGCTGACACAGATACGCAGTATTTT. This translates into CASSLSTSADTDTQYF.

The chain combines TRBV30 with TRBJ2-1, with D perhaps TRBD1 (6 bases). The V gene lost 2 bases and the J gene lost 0 bases, with 14 bases spanning the gap. This CDR3 is 16 amino acids long. Germline-derived CDR1 and CDR2 are GTSNPN and SVGIG (reference sequence). The CDR3 bases are TGTGCCTGGAGTCCCTGGACAGATCTCTCCTACAATGAGCAGTTCTTC. This encodes CAWSPWTDLSYNEQFF.